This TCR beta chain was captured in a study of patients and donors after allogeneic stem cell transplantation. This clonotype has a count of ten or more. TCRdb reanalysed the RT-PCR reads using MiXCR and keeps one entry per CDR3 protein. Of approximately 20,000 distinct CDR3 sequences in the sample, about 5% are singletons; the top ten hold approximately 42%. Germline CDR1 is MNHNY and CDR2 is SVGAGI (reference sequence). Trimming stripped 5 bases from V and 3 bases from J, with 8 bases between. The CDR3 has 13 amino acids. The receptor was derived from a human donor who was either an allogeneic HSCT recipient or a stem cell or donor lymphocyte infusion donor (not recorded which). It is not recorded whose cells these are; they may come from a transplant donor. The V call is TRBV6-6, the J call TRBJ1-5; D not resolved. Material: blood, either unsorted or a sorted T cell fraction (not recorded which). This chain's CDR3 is CASSNQVNQPQHF. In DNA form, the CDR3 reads TGTGCCAGCAGTAACCAGGTCAATCAGCCCCAGCATTTT.